A selection of T cell receptor beta chains follows, all from one sample in a study of T cell changes during pregnancy in multiple sclerosis. The table came from immunoSEQ multiplex PCR; TCRdb's copy has only in-frame clones and leaves some out. The repertoire consists of around 57,000 clones, with approximately 90% occurring once and the leading ten covering almost 0.9%. Sequencing used peripheral blood, obtained in the first trimester of pregnancy. These receptors were taken from a female donor in good health, enrolled as a control in a pregnancy study. CDR3s leave out the opening cysteine and the closing phenylalanine or tryptophan.

v_gene	j_gene	CDR3aa
TRBV4-3	TRBJ2-3	ASSQEASTQY
TRBV19	TRBJ2-7	ASSIGRQGSYEQY
TRBV5-6	TRBJ1-1	ASSLGAGDAEAF
TRBV23-1	TRBJ1-1	ASSHKGQGTNTEAF
TRBV19	TRBJ2-1	ASSTIAPAGEQF
TRBV10-2	TRBJ1-1	ASTGRLNTEAF
TRBV4-2	TRBJ2-7	ASSQEPEVYSYEQY
TRBV12-5	TRBJ1-6	ASGLPQTGVGSPLH
TRBV25-1	TRBJ1-2	ASSAEGQGFLGYT
TRBV19	TRBJ1-5	ASRDSAYSNQPQH
TRBV7-6	TRBJ1-6	ASSLESSYNSPLH
TRBV27	TRBJ2-7	ASSPASRVSYEQY
TRBV5-1	TRBJ1-3	ASSLMTGAAGNTIY
TRBV5-6	TRBJ1-2	ASSLRPGGDYGYT
TRBV19	TRBJ2-1	ASSSLGEENEQF
TRBV13	TRBJ2-3	ASSMGDSLDTQY
TRBV4-1	TRBJ1-1	ASRDGQSMNTEAF
TRBV18	TRBJ1-2	ASSPGLAGAQGYT
TRBV7-3	TRBJ2-5	ASSLTGGRQAETQY
TRBV9	TRBJ2-7	ASSVGQGGYEQY
TRBV25-1	TRBJ1-5	ASSQYSNQPQH
TRBV7-2	TRBJ1-2	ASSTAGTGIIGGYT
TRBV27	TRBJ1-5	ASSRSDRVDQPQH
TRBV6-6	TRBJ1-2	ASSSLGQGYGYT
TRBV30	TRBJ2-3	ASSGGQGYTQY
TRBV30	TRBJ1-2	AWSTGGHGYT
TRBV18	TRBJ2-7	ASSYQGAGEQY
TRBV5-1	TRBJ1-5	ASSQGAGSNQPQH
TRBV10-1	TRBJ2-4	ASTPGWSLAKNIQY
TRBV28	TRBJ2-7	ASSSADSYEQY
TRBV7-9	TRBJ2-7	ASTRGGDRGNYEQY
TRBV13	TRBJ1-4	ASRKTGRSEKLF
TRBV6-1	TRBJ1-1	ASRRTRENDSF
TRBV5-1	TRBJ2-1	ASSLDINNEQF
TRBV2	TRBJ1-4	ATGQGVSTNEKLF
TRBV29-1	TRBJ2-5	SGGIFAGALQETQY